This is a list of T cell receptor beta chains from one sample in a study of blood T cell repertoires in COVID-19. Profiled with immunoSEQ multiplex PCR; TCRdb holds only in-frame clones, not every one. Of about 130,000 clones listed, 78% are singletons. Material: peripheral blood. All receptors come from a man between 60 and 75 years old who had recovered from COVID-19. Each CDR3 is given without its conserved first and last residue.

j_call,v_call,cdr3_aa
TRBJ2-7,TRBV28,ASSPRGAGRYEQY
TRBJ1-4,TRBV12-3/TRBV12-4,ASSLREKLF
TRBJ2-7,TRBV6-2/TRBV6-3,ASSYGGREQY
TRBJ1-4,TRBV28,ASSFFRENEKLF
TRBJ1-1,TRBV6-5,ASSTTGTVDTEAF
TRBJ1-2,TRBV28,ASSLPEGTGYGYT
TRBJ2-2,TRBV7-6,ASSLSPGTGAGELF
TRBJ2-5,TRBV2,ASSAGETQY
TRBJ2-5,TRBV19,ASSIGGQGFETQY
TRBJ2-1,TRBV7-8,ASSLGLLNEQF
TRBJ1-1,TRBV6-5,ASSYSRNTEAF
TRBJ1-2,TRBV18,ASSPRGGHSTDYGYT
TRBJ1-1,TRBV7-2,ASTLVRQGFYFRNTEAF
TRBJ1-1,TRBV6-6,ASTKSKMNTEAF
TRBJ2-2,TRBV7-5,ARNGTDTGELF
TRBJ2-3,TRBV6-4,ASSGPGDSDTQY
TRBJ2-5,TRBV9,ASSVRGTSAQETQY
TRBJ2-3,TRBV2,ASTGVATDTQY
TRBJ1-1,TRBV24-1,ATSVGAGTEAF
TRBJ2-1,TRBV4-1,ASSRGGGPPFNEQF
TRBJ1-3,TRBV9,ASRPEGRNTIY
TRBJ2-2,TRBV21-1,ASSKRQGMLAGELF
TRBJ2-7,TRBV5-1,ASSLAVGTGPYEQY
TRBJ1-5,TRBV2,ASSTGMADQPQH
TRBJ2-3,TRBV7-3,ASSRTSGGTDTQY
TRBJ1-5,TRBV5-8,ASSNEAQVQH
TRBJ1-1,TRBV7-8,ASSLDRQGEAF